The TCR beta chain under discussion was sequenced for a study of T-cell reconstitution after alpha-beta-depleted transplantation in children. Germline CDR1 ENHRY, CDR2 SYGVKD. V dropped 3 bases and J dropped 8; count of bases not matched to a gene: 8. The CDR3 consists of 15 residues. This clonotype has at least ten counts. Its target is not known. During its preparation, the TCRbeta library received unique molecular identifiers. TCRdb independently ran MiXCR on the PCR reads; one entry per CDR3 protein. This table has 700,000 to 950,000 distinct CDR3 sequences, 16% appearing once. Study-level results: Surviving thymic progenitors and recipient T cells were the source of high TCRbeta diversity at day 60 in some patients. T-cell numbers and diversity one year post-transplant derived largely from freshly generated T cells. The origin of alpha-beta T cells about two months after transplant was reportedly several hundred expanded graft clones.

The sequences come from PBMCs, mostly from graft donor cells, collected 360 days after TCRalphabeta/CD19-depleted stem cell transplant. The clonotype originates from a male patient aged 10 to 17 who had a stem cell transplant for acute lymphoblastic leukemia, so the T cells may come from the graft donor. The genes are TRBV10-3 and TRBJ2-1; 9 bases agree with TRBD2. The CDR3 coding sequence is TGTGCCATCAGTGAAGGGACTAGCCCCAGGGATGAGCAGTTCTTC. This gives the protein CAISEGTSPRDEQFF.